This T cell receptor (beta chain) was documented in a study of T cells in Graves' hyperthyroidism and ophthalmopathy. Study-level points and caveats: A median about 6.2 months before onset, the model predicted ophthalmopathy.

The study included ophthalmopathy patients with Clinical Activity Score at least 3, NOSPECS grade at least 4 and duration under 3 months. RNA transcripts gave rise to amplified TCR beta CDR3 regions. The study used the HTBI primer set for a first-round RT-PCR of the TCR CDR3. TCRdb re-analysed the multiplex PCR reads in MiXCR, keeping a single row per CDR3 protein. Among 640,000 or so distinct CDR3 sequences, roughly 15% were seen once, and the ten largest hold about 4%. CDR1 is MNHEY, CDR2 SVGAGI, per germline. There are 15 residues in the CDR3. V gave up 5 bases and J gave up 5 bases; unmatched junction bases: 9. On this clonotype: Its antigen is unidentified.

The TCR was taken from a woman between 35 and 50 years old with Graves' ophthalmopathy. The rearrangement joins TRBV6-5 to TRBJ2-7; 10 bases are shared with TRBD2. The specimen was blood. CDR3 coding DNA: TGTGCCAGCAGTAACCTAGCGGGAGACATCCACGAGCAGTACTTC. Translated, it gives CASSNLAGDIHEQYF.